This TCR beta chain was captured by sequencing in a study of blood T cell repertoires in COVID-19. Study at large: COVID-19 samples, acute and convalescent, were from the United States, Italy and Spain. In each case, the material was cDNA or gDNA derived from T cells, B-cell-depleted T cells, or PBMCs.

Donors in Cohort 3 who had recovered were those with two negative PCRs, healthcare professional clearance, or resolution of their symptoms. Authors' processing steps: The assay estimated nucleated cells by amplifying reference gene primers. TCRdb keeps only in-frame clones here, not all; method: immunoSEQ multiplex PCR. The V and J calls and clone size were taken over from that table, and D and trimming were inferred from the DNA. The sample shows roughly 330,000 clones, over 80% of them seen only once. This CDR3 has 17 residues. Unmatched junction bases numbered 8, after V lost 3 bases and J lost 0 bases.

This rearrangement joins TRBV23-1 to TRBJ1-5; 7 nucleotides align to TRBD1. TRBV23-1 is marked as an open reading frame, function uncertain. Material for sequencing was PBMCs or T cells enriched from blood (not recorded which). The receptor was isolated from a man aged 25 to 45 who had recovered from COVID-19. The CDR3, as DNA: TGCGCCAGCAGTCACCTCACAGGGGTCAGTAGCAATCAGCCCCAGCATTTT. It encodes CASSHLTGVSSNQPQHF.